The sequence of this T cell receptor beta chain was determined in a study of T cell repertoires in cytomegalovirus infection. At the level of the study: Public TCR beta signatures marked donors with CMV infection and the matching HLA.

Looked up from germline, CDR1 is MNHEY and CDR2 is SVGEGT. This CDR3 spans 14 amino acids. The ends were cut back, 6 bases at V and 6 bases at J, with 17 bases in the middle. This clonotype turned up a few times. TCRdb used MiXCR to reprocess the reads, holding one entry per CDR3 protein. The sample lists some 600,000 distinct CDR3 sequences; 20% to 30% were seen once. The clonotype comes from a human donor in good health (CMV status not recorded). Some clones in this sample may be carry-over from other donors' samples. The chain joins TRBV6-2 or TRBV6-3 to TRBJ1-1, with D possibly matching TRBD1 (5 bases). Sequenced sample: CD8+ T cells from PBMCs. The CDR3 is CASSGFEGLAEAFF. CDR3 nucleotide sequence: TGTGCCAGCAGCGGGTTCGAGGGGCTGGCTGAAGCTTTCTTT.